This T cell receptor beta chain derives from a study of cytomegalovirus exposure and HLA in healthy donors. Primers for the PCR totalled 60 Vbeta and 13 Jbeta. The protocol was immunoSEQ multiplex PCR, while the TCRdb copy is restricted to in-frame clones and leaves out a portion. The sample table includes about 120,000 clones. Trimming took 0 bases from V and 6 from J, leaving 11 bases between them. The CDR3 is 14 residues long. Germline lookup yields CDR1 SGHRS and CDR2 YFSETQ. Sequenced sample: PBMCs. The TCR comes from a woman in her thirties or forties in good health and CMV-seropositive. V and J are TRBV5-1 and TRBJ2-3, with D tentatively TRBD2 (6 bases). The DNA of the CDR3 is TGCGCCAGCAGCTTGGAGGCGGGATCGGATACGCAGTATTTT. Amino acid sequence: CASSLEAGSDTQYF.